The 30 T cell receptor beta chains given below trace back to one sample, sequenced in a study of blood T cell repertoires in COVID-19. Measured with immunoSEQ multiplex PCR; TCRdb has only the in-frame clones, and not every one. The profile shows 300,000 to 450,000 clones, approximately 89% of them singletons. Specimen: peripheral blood. These TCRs come from a woman aged 60-75 years with COVID-19, enrolled during active disease.

The gene calls are TRBV20-1 and TRBJ1-5; 7 nucleotides line up with TRBD1. Germline loops: CDR1 DFQATT, CDR2 SNEGSKA (reference sequence). The CDR3 runs 15 residues. V trimming: 3 bases; J trimming: 2 bases; junction bases outside the gene matches: 7. The CDR3 region is CSASTTGNGNQPQHF. CDR3 DNA: TGCAGTGCTAGTACGACAGGGAACGGCAATCAGCCCCAGCATTTT.

The V call is TRBV5-1, the J call TRBJ1-4; TRBD1 might be the D (5 bases). The CDR3 consists of 15 residues. From germline, CDR1 is SGHRS and CDR2 YFSETQ. V was pared by 3 bases and J by 0 bases, with 9 bases between. For the CDR3, the DNA is TGCGCCAGCAGCTATCGGGGGGCAACTAATGAAAAACTGTTTTTT. Its translation is CASSYRGATNEKLFF.

This rearrangement joins TRBV11-2 to TRBJ2-2; the D gene is possibly TRBD2 (6 bases). Trimming cost V 1 base and J 0 bases, with 12 bases left between them. This CDR3 has 17 residues. CDR1 and CDR2 (germline): SGHAT, FQNNGV. The CDR3: CASSLVFAGTNTGELFF. DNA of the CDR3: TGTGCCAGCAGCTTAGTTTTTGCGGGGACGAACACCGGGGAGCTGTTTTTT.

This chain uses TRBV10-2 with TRBJ1-1; a weak D match, TRBD1 (5 bases). Germline loops: CDR1 WSHSY, CDR2 SAAADI. V was cut by 7 bases and J by 4 bases, with 13 bases left in between. The CDR3 has 13 amino acids. CDR3 bases: TGCGCCAGCAATTCGGAGGGGATCACTGAAGCTTTCTTT. Translated: CASNSEGITEAFF.

The rearrangement links TRBV12-5 to TRBJ1-2; possible D gene TRBD1, 5 bases. Germline V gene sequence: CDR1 LGHNT, CDR2 FRNRAP. Trimming removed 0 bases at V and 2 bases at J, with 13 bases between. The CDR3 loop spans 16 amino acids. CDR3 residues: CASGLVERGRNYGYTF. CDR3 bases: TGTGCTAGTGGTTTGGTAGAAAGGGGCCGGAACTATGGCTACACCTTC.

The V call is TRBV6-6, the J call TRBJ2-5; maybe TRBD2 (5 bases). The V end was cut by 0 bases, the J end by 4 bases, with 9 bases between. CDR1 is MNHNY, CDR2 SVGAGI, per germline (reference sequence). The CDR3 consists of 14 residues. The CDR3 nucleotides are TGTGCCAGCAGTTACTCGTCTAGCCGAGAGACCCAGTACTTC. Translation gives CASSYSSSRETQYF.

The chain joins TRBV19 to TRBJ2-7; 9 nucleotides align to TRBD1. Germline trimming cut 5 bases from V and 6 bases from J; bases unmatched to any gene: 8. Germline values: CDR1 LNHDA, CDR2 SQIVND (reference sequence). The CDR3 totals 14 residues. CDR3 DNA: TGTGCCAGTAGTTCTACAACAGGGGGCTCCGAGCAGTACTTC. Protein sequence: CASSSTTGGSEQYF.

J is TRBJ2-1 and V is TRBV28; D unclear. Germline assignment: CDR1 MDHEN and CDR2 SYDVKM. The ends were cut back, 6 bases at V and 8 bases at J, with 11 bases in the middle. This CDR3 comprises 12 residues. DNA of the CDR3: TGTGCCAGCAGAATGACTTTGGATGAGCAGTTCTTC. It specifies CASRMTLDEQFF. Filled out from reference TRBV28 and TRBJ2-1, the complete variable domain reads DVKVTQSSRYLVKRTGEKVFLECVQDMDHENMFWYRQDPGLGLRLIYFSYDVKMKEKGDIPEGYSVSREKKERFSLILESASTNQTSMYLCASRMTLDEQFFGPGTRLTVL.

This rearrangement joins TRBV27 to TRBJ2-5; D is possibly TRBD1 (6 bases). Germline assignment: CDR1 MNHEY and CDR2 SMNVEV (reference sequence). The length of the CDR3 is 15 residues. Trimming removed 7 bases from V and 4 bases from J, with 19 bases in between. The CDR3 reads CASKMFRGESETQYF. The CDR3 DNA is TGTGCCAGCAAGATGTTCAGGGGCGAGTCAGAGACCCAGTACTTC.

The V gene is TRBV18, the J gene TRBJ1-1; D remains unclear. The CDR3 sequence is 14 residues long. The germline CDR1 and CDR2 sequences are KGHSH and LQKENI. Deletions cut 3 bases from V and 6 bases from J, with 14 bases between. Here the CDR3 reads CASSPLWEGAEAFF. The CDR3 DNA follows: TGTGCCAGCTCACCCCTTTGGGAGGGCGCTGAAGCTTTCTTT.

The rearrangement uses TRBV27 and TRBJ1-3; TRBD1 matches at 7 bases. Germline lookup yields CDR1 MNHEY and CDR2 SMNVEV (reference sequence). V lost 2 bases and J lost 0; bases outside the gene matches: 10. This CDR3 contains 18 residues. The CDR3 loop is CASSLNSQGVTSGNTIYF. In DNA, the CDR3 is TGTGCCAGCAGTTTAAACTCTCAGGGGGTAACCTCTGGAAACACCATATATTTT.

The chain joins TRBV2 to TRBJ2-2; D is perhaps TRBD1 (5 bases). Trimming shortened V by 6 bases and J by 3 bases, and 17 bases separated the two germline ends. This CDR3 contains 16 residues. In germline, CDR1 is SNHLY, CDR2 FYNNEI. The CDR3 is CASRKDSLRDTGELFF. CDR3 in DNA: TGTGCCAGCAGAAAAGACAGTTTACGAGACACCGGGGAGCTGTTTTTT.

The V call is TRBV4-1, the J call TRBJ1-5; 9 bases are shared with TRBD1. CDR3 length: 16 residues. J lost 5 bases, V lost 1 base, and 6 bases had no gene match. CDR1 and CDR2 (germline): MGHRA, YSYEKL. DNA of the CDR3: TGCGCCAGCAGCCAAGGTCAGGGACAGGGCGATCAGCCCCAGCATTTT. It codes for CASSQGQGQGDQPQHF.

The chain carries TRBV24-1 and TRBJ2-1; TRBD1 agrees at 11 bases. The CDR3 extends over 16 amino acids. In germline, CDR1 is KGHDR, CDR2 SFDVKD. Trimming took 1 base from V and 7 from J; bases not matched to a gene: 5. The CDR3 is CATSDLTDRGRNEQFF. CDR3 nucleotide sequence: TGTGCCACCAGTGATTTAACGGACAGGGGGCGAAATGAGCAGTTCTTC.

This clone was observed a handful of times. The chain is built from TRBV5-1 and TRBJ1-6; 7 bases are a match to TRBD1. The CDR3 has 15 amino acids. Unmatched junction bases numbered 8, after V lost 7 bases and J lost 4 bases. The germline V gene encodes CDR1 SGHRS and CDR2 YFSETQ. The CDR3 DNA reads as TGCGCCAGCGGAACGACAGGGCGTTATAATTCACCCCTCCACTTT. Amino acids: CASGTTGRYNSPLHF.

Written as DNA, the CDR3 is TGTGCCAGCAGCACACTGGGGACTAGCGGGGGGGCGGGCGAGCAGTACTTC. Amino acids: CASSTLGTSGGAGEQYF. This chain uses TRBV5-5 with TRBJ2-7, with 16 bases matching TRBD2. The CDR3 has 17 residues. The germline V gene has CDR1 SGHKS and CDR2 YYEKEE (reference sequence). After removal of 4 bases from V and 6 bases from J, the junction contained 10 bases not matched to a gene.

This clone was counted only a few times. The chain is built from TRBV7-3 and TRBJ1-2, with TRBD1 matching over 10 bases. Germline V CDR1 and CDR2: SGHTA, FQGTGA. This CDR3 is built from 15 residues. V dropped 5 bases and J dropped 8; count of bases not matched to a gene: 11. The chain's CDR3 is CASSAGTGDIEGYTF. DNA for the CDR3: TGTGCCAGCAGCGCCGGGACAGGGGATATCGAAGGCTACACCTTC. The full variable domain, its missing parts supplied by reference TRBV7-3 and TRBJ1-2, is GAGVSQTPSNKVTEKGKYVELRCDPISGHTALYWYRQSLGQGPEFLIYFQGTGAADDSGLPNDRFFAVRPEGSVSTLKIQRTERGDSAVYLCASSAGTGDIEGYTFGSGTRLTVV.

J is TRBJ1-3 and V is TRBV11-2; TRBD1 is a possible D gene (5 bases). V was shortened by 6 bases and J by 2 bases, with 17 bases between the two germline ends. The germline V gene encodes CDR1 SGHAT and CDR2 FQNNGV. CDR3 size: 16 residues. As DNA, the CDR3 is TGTGCCAGCAGTCTCGCAAGGGGAAAAGCTGGAAACACCATATATTTT. Protein: CASSLARGKAGNTIYF.

The chain links TRBV2 to TRBJ1-2; 7 bases agree with TRBD1. The ends lost 4 bases at V and 8 bases at J; junction bases unmatched: 1. Per germline, CDR1 SNHLY and CDR2 FYNNEI. CDR3 size: 11 residues. CDR3 region: CASSADRGYTF. CDR3 nucleotide sequence: TGTGCCAGCAGTGCGGACAGGGGCTACACCTTC.

V and J are TRBV7-2 and TRBJ2-7, with D perhaps matching TRBD2 (5 bases). The CDR3 has 16 residues. Germline CDR1 and CDR2: SGHTA and FQGNSA. The V and J ends lost 5 bases and 0 bases respectively, with 17 bases between them. CDR3 protein: CASSPEGSTSSYEQYF. The CDR3 DNA follows: TGTGCCAGCAGCCCCGAGGGTAGCACGAGCTCCTACGAGCAGTACTTC.

The J gene is TRBJ2-1, the V gene TRBV4-2, with 10 bases lining up with TRBD2. The CDR3 totals 17 residues. The junction had 10 bases not matched to a gene; V was cut back by 4 bases and J by 4 bases. Per the germline V gene, CDR1 is LGHNA and CDR2 is YNFKEQ. CDR3 nucleotides: TGTGCCAGCAGCCTAAGATTAACTAGCGGGGTTTACAATGAGCAGTTCTTC. The encoded protein is CASSLRLTSGVYNEQFF.

V usage is TRBV2 and J usage is TRBJ1-5, with D uncertain. This CDR3 is built from 12 residues. Between the trimmed V and J ends, which lost 8 bases and 0 bases, there was a span of 5 bases. The V gene's germline CDR1 is SNHLY and CDR2 FYNNEI. DNA for the CDR3: TGTGCCAGCCGGGGTAGCAATCAGCCCCAGCATTTT. This encodes CASRGSNQPQHF. The full variable domain, completed using reference TRBV2 and TRBJ1-5, is EPEVTQTPSHQVTQMGQEVILRCVPISNHLYFYWYRQILGQKVEFLVSFYNNEISEKSEIFDDQFSVERPDGSNFTLKIRSTKLEDSAMYFCASRGSNQPQHFGDGTRLSIL.

The gene calls are TRBV13 and TRBJ1-2, with TRBD1 identical over 8 bases. CDR1 PRHDT and CDR2 FYEKMQ come from the germline V gene (reference sequence). V lost 5 bases, J lost 2 bases, and 7 bases stayed unmatched. The CDR3 contains 15 residues. The CDR3 loop is CASSPDRGPNYGYTF. As DNA, the CDR3 is TGTGCCAGCAGCCCAGACAGGGGTCCCAACTATGGCTACACCTTC.

The chain recombines TRBV28 with TRBJ1-2; the D is unclear. This CDR3 is 12 amino acids long. The germline V gene encodes CDR1 MDHEN and CDR2 SYDVKM. V lost 2 bases to trimming and J lost 5 bases, with 6 bases between them. CDR3 amino acids: CASSLTEYGYTF. CDR3 DNA: TGTGCCAGCAGTTTAACAGAGTATGGCTACACCTTC.

Here the CDR3 reads CASSHGGGKETQYF. In nucleotides, the CDR3 is TGTGCCAGCAGCCACGGCGGGGGGAAAGAGACCCAGTACTTC. J is TRBJ2-5 and V is TRBV3-1 (or the pseudogene TRBV3-2), with 8 bases identical to TRBD2. Germline V gene lookup returns CDR1 LGHDT and CDR2 YNNKEL (reference sequence). With 3 bases clipped from V and 3 bases from J, the junction kept 3 bases outside the gene matches. This CDR3 spans 14 amino acids.

This clone was counted only a few times. The chain has TRBV3-1 (or the pseudogene TRBV3-2) and TRBJ1-1; D unresolved. Germline V gene sequence: CDR1 LGHDT, CDR2 YNNKEL (reference sequence). V was clipped by 1 base and J by 0 bases, with 6 bases between them. The CDR3 runs 14 residues. DNA for the CDR3: TGTGCCAGCAGCCAAGGTATGTTGAACACTGAAGCTTTCTTT. Its translation: CASSQGMLNTEAFF.

The V call is TRBV14, the J call TRBJ2-3, with D perhaps TRBD2 (7 bases). V was shortened by 0 bases and J by 5 bases, with 15 bases between the two germline ends. CDR3 length: 16 residues. Germline values: CDR1 SGHDN, CDR2 FVKESK. CDR3 DNA: TGTGCCAGCAGCCAAGATTGGGGGGGGCCCGAAGATACGCAGTATTTT. This translates into CASSQDWGGPEDTQYF.

V usage is TRBV7-3 and J usage is TRBJ1-1; D ambiguous. The germline V gene has CDR1 SGHTA and CDR2 FQGTGA. Trimming stripped 7 bases from V and 1 base from J, with 10 bases between. The CDR3 has 13 residues. The CDR3 bases are TGTGCCAGCACCTATACCGGGAACACTGAAGCTTTCTTT. Protein product: CASTYTGNTEAFF. The whole variable domain, filled in from reference TRBV7-3 and TRBJ1-1, reads GAGVSQTPSNKVTEKGKYVELRCDPISGHTALYWYRQSLGQGPEFLIYFQGTGAADDSGLPNDRFFAVRPEGSVSTLKIQRTERGDSAVYLCASTYTGNTEAFFGQGTRLTVV.

This clone was detected only once. J is TRBJ2-3 and V is TRBV19, with TRBD1 matching over 8 bases. Trimming took 4 bases from V and 6 from J; bases not matched to a gene: 3. CDR1 and CDR2 from the germline V gene are LNHDA and SQIVND (reference sequence). The length of the CDR3 is 13 residues. The CDR3 spells CASSKDRADTQYF. In DNA, the CDR3 is TGTGCCAGTAGTAAGGACAGGGCTGATACGCAGTATTTT. The variable domain in full, completed from reference TRBV19 and TRBJ2-3, reads DGGITQSPKYLFRKEGQNVTLSCEQNLNHDAMYWYRQDPGQGLRLIYYSQIVNDFQKGDIAEGYSVSREKKESFPLTVTSAQKNPTAFYLCASSKDRADTQYFGPGTRLTVL.

The chain couples TRBV7-8 to TRBJ1-6; no reliable D call. Germline-derived CDR1 and CDR2 are SGHVS and FQNEAQ. Trimming removed 2 bases at V and 9 bases at J, with 5 bases between. This CDR3 is built from 12 residues. The CDR3 nucleotides read TGTGCCAGCAGCTTACCTTCTTCACCCCTCCACTTT. Translated: CASSLPSSPLHF. Combining the CDR3 with reference TRBV7-8 and TRBJ1-6 gives the whole variable domain GAGVSQSPRYKVAKRGQDVALRCDPISGHVSLFWYQQALGQGPEFLTYFQNEAQLDKSGLPSDRFFAERPEGSVSTLKIQRTQQEDSAVYLCASSLPSSPLHFGNGTRLTVT.